These 26 T cell receptor beta chains came from one sample sequenced in a study of blood T cell repertoires in COVID-19. This table comes from immunoSEQ multiplex PCR, and its TCRdb copy is limited to in-frame clones, with some not included. This sample has 140,000 to 150,000 clones, with about 89% found just once. Material for sequencing was peripheral blood. Source of these receptors: a man aged 55 to 70 with active or convalescent COVID-19.

This chain uses TRBV2 with TRBJ2-7; 7 bases line up with TRBD1. Trimming removed 8 bases from V and 0 bases from J; junction bases left unmatched: 7. The CDR3 length is 14 residues. Germline lookup yields CDR1 SNHLY and CDR2 FYNNEI. The CDR3 is CASRWDRGSYEQYF. The CDR3 DNA reads as TGTGCCAGCCGTTGGGACAGAGGCTCCTACGAGCAGTACTTC.

This rearrangement joins TRBV6-5 to TRBJ2-7; TRBD1 matches at 7 bases. This CDR3 is 12 amino acids long. Trimming removed 5 bases from V and 4 bases from J; junction bases left unmatched: 2. The germline gives CDR1 MNHEY, CDR2 SVGAGI. In DNA form, the CDR3 reads TGTGCCAGCAGTCGGGACAGATACGAGCAGTACTTC. This sequence encodes CASSRDRYEQYF.

This rearrangement joins TRBV3-1 (or the pseudogene TRBV3-2) to TRBJ2-5; a possible D gene is TRBD1 (6 bases). Germline V lookup: CDR1 LGHDT, CDR2 YNNKEL (reference sequence). Trimming cost V 0 bases and J 7 bases, with 15 bases left between them. The CDR3 runs 15 residues. The CDR3 is CASSQDGGRGWTQYF. CDR3 in DNA: TGTGCCAGCAGCCAAGATGGCGGCAGGGGTTGGACCCAGTACTTC.

This clone was observed once. The rearrangement joins TRBV28 to TRBJ1-2; D may be TRBD1 (5 bases). The germline V gene has CDR1 MDHEN and CDR2 SYDVKM. Trimming removed 6 bases from V and 4 bases from J, with 12 bases in between. This CDR3 region has 13 residues. The chain's CDR3 is CASSSGLAYGYTF. CDR3 sequence (DNA): TGTGCCAGCAGCTCAGGGCTTGCCTATGGCTACACCTTC.

The sample holds one count of this clone. This rearrangement joins TRBV7-2 to TRBJ2-1, with a tentative D call TRBD2 (7 bases). Germline V gives CDR1 SGHTA, CDR2 FQGNSA. This CDR3 region has 16 residues. Trimming removed 5 bases at V and 2 bases at J, with 16 bases between. The CDR3, as DNA: TGTGCCAGCAGCCCTGGGGGGGGCTTCACCTACAATGAGCAGTTCTTC. It encodes CASSPGGGFTYNEQFF.

This clone showed up just once. The chain recombines TRBV5-4 with TRBJ1-2, with TRBD1 as a possible D gene (5 bases). This CDR3 comprises 12 residues. Germline CDR1 SGHNT, CDR2 YYREEE (reference sequence). Trimming shortened V by 0 bases and J by 8 bases, and 8 bases separated the two germline ends. CDR3 coding DNA: TGTGCCAGCAGCTTGGCCTGGGGCGGCTACACCTTC. This translates into CASSLAWGGYTF.

The chain uses TRBV5-1 and TRBJ1-1, with D unclear. The germline V gene has CDR1 SGHRS and CDR2 YFSETQ. V was pared by 4 bases and J by 1 base, with 14 bases between. The length of the CDR3 is 15 residues. In DNA form, the CDR3 reads TGCGCCAGCAGCGTATGGACTGTGGGGAACACTGAAGCTTTCTTT. Translation: CASSVWTVGNTEAFF.

V gene TRBV10-3 combines with J gene TRBJ1-2; 9 bases agree with TRBD1. V shed 4 bases, J shed 8 bases, and the junction held 8 bases outside the gene matches. From germline, CDR1 is ENHRY and CDR2 SYGVKD. The CDR3 loop spans 14 amino acids. The CDR3 here is CAISAQGTGQGYTF. The CDR3 DNA sequence: TGTGCCATCAGTGCCCAGGGGACAGGGCAAGGCTACACCTTC.

The V gene is TRBV27, the J gene TRBJ2-7; perhaps TRBD2 as D (6 bases). Trimming left V 5 bases short and J 7 bases short, with 12 bases between. From germline, CDR1 is MNHEY and CDR2 SMNVEV (reference sequence). The CDR3 length is 12 residues. The CDR3 DNA follows: TGTGCCAGCAGTCCGATAGGAGGGGAGCAGTACTTC. Its protein product is CASSPIGGEQYF.

This chain links TRBV3-1 (or the pseudogene TRBV3-2) with TRBJ2-5; 8 nucleotides align to TRBD2. In germline, CDR1 is LGHDT, CDR2 YNNKEL (reference sequence). CDR3 length: 13 residues. J lost 4 bases, V lost 4 bases, and 2 bases had no gene match. In DNA form, the CDR3 reads TGTGCCAGCAGCCCGGGACTAGTAGAGACCCAGTACTTC. Residues: CASSPGLVETQYF.

In DNA form, the CDR3 reads TGCGCCAGCAGCGACGCTCAGGGGGCATTTGGATACACTGAAGCTTTCTTT. It encodes CASSDAQGAFGYTEAFF. This chain connects TRBV4-1 to TRBJ1-1, with 8 bases identical to TRBD1. CDR1 MGHRA and CDR2 YSYEKL come from the germline V gene. J lost 3 bases, V lost 5 bases, and 14 bases had no gene match. This CDR3 region has 17 residues.

The chain couples TRBV10-3 to TRBJ1-4; D remains ambiguous. This CDR3 contains 16 residues. From germline, CDR1 is ENHRY and CDR2 SYGVKD. V lost 0 bases to trimming and J lost 8 bases, with 16 bases between them. This CDR3 is CAISESSKRGPEKLFF. CDR3 nucleotide sequence: TGTGCCATCAGTGAGTCGTCCAAAAGAGGCCCCGAAAAACTGTTTTTT.

This clone was picked up one time. The chain carries TRBV5-5 and TRBJ1-1, with TRBD1 as a possible D gene (5 bases). This CDR3 is 16 amino acids long. CDR1 is SGHKS, CDR2 YYEKEE, per germline (reference sequence). V was shortened by 4 bases and J by 5 bases, with 21 bases between the two germline ends. Here the CDR3 reads CASSAQMGGSGTEAFF. Written as DNA, the CDR3 is TGTGCCAGCAGCGCCCAAATGGGGGGATCCGGGACTGAAGCTTTCTTT.

The chain joins TRBV6-5 to TRBJ1-1; D is unresolved. Germline V gene data show CDR1 as MNHEY and CDR2 as SVGAGI. The CDR3 is 12 residues long. V was shortened by 7 bases and J by 0 bases, with 6 bases between the two germline ends. The CDR3 protein is CASNRMNTEAFF. Written as DNA, the CDR3 is TGTGCCAGCAACAGAATGAACACTGAAGCTTTCTTT.

The chain carries TRBV5-4 and TRBJ2-6; 10 nucleotides agree with TRBD1. The junction had 6 bases not matched to a gene; V was cut back by 3 bases and J by 3 bases. This CDR3 spans 17 amino acids. Germline values: CDR1 SGHNT, CDR2 YYREEE (reference sequence). The CDR3, as DNA: TGTGCCAGCAGCTACGGGACAGGGGTTGTTGGGGCCAACGTCCTGACTTTC. Translated: CASSYGTGVVGANVLTF.

This clone was counted between two and nine times. V and J are TRBV6-5 and TRBJ2-1; maybe TRBD2 (6 bases). The CDR3 spans 14 residues. Germline-derived CDR1 and CDR2 are MNHEY and SVGAGI. V was trimmed by 7 bases and J by 6 bases, leaving 16 bases between them. DNA for the CDR3: TGTGCCAGCACTCCCGGGAATAGCGGCAATGAGCAGTTCTTC. Translated, it gives CASTPGNSGNEQFF.

CDR3 region: CATSGPGGQPQHF. The CDR3 DNA reads as TGTGCCACCAGTGGCCCAGGGGGGCAGCCCCAGCATTTT. This chain links TRBV24-1 with TRBJ1-5; 7 nucleotides agree with TRBD1. Germline V CDR1 and CDR2: KGHDR, SFDVKD. The trim removed 5 bases at V and 7 bases at J, leaving 4 bases unmatched. The CDR3 loop spans 13 amino acids.

The chain joins TRBV5-6 to TRBJ2-1, with TRBD2 matching over 7 bases. Germline-derived CDR1 and CDR2 are SGHDT and YYEEEE. V was clipped by 5 bases and J by 3 bases; unmatched bases: 11. This CDR3 has 16 amino acids. The CDR3 loop is CASRVRSGISYNEQFF. The DNA for the CDR3 is TGTGCCAGCAGGGTACGGAGCGGGATCAGCTACAATGAGCAGTTCTTC.

The chain employs TRBV19 and TRBJ2-5; D call uncertain. V dropped 1 base and J dropped 2 bases, with 8 bases sitting between them. The germline V gene has CDR1 LNHDA and CDR2 SQIVND (reference sequence). The CDR3 totals 14 residues. DNA of the CDR3: TGTGCCAGTAGTATAGGTAACAGACAAGAGACCCAGTACTTC. It is translated as CASSIGNRQETQYF.

This chain joins TRBV7-6 and TRBJ2-1; 7 bases match TRBD1. J lost 1 base, V lost 1 base, and 1 base had no gene match. Germline V CDR1 and CDR2: SGHVS, FNYEAQ. The CDR3 covers 15 residues. CDR3: CASSLGQGSYNEQFF. CDR3 in DNA: TGTGCCAGCAGCTTAGGACAGGGATCCTACAATGAGCAGTTCTTC.

The J gene is TRBJ1-5, the V gene TRBV11-2, with 10 bases lining up with TRBD1. The length of the CDR3 is 17 residues. Trimming cost V 4 bases and J 2 bases; bases outside gene matches: 8. Germline values: CDR1 SGHAT, CDR2 FQNNGV. Written as DNA, the CDR3 is TGTGCCAGCAGCTCACTGAGCGGGACAGGGGGCAATCAGCCCCAGCATTTT. Its protein is CASSSLSGTGGNQPQHF.

The chain is built from TRBV18 and TRBJ1-5; a weak D match, TRBD1 (5 bases). V shed 3 bases and J shed 2 bases, with 11 bases lying between them. Germline-derived CDR1 and CDR2 are KGHSH and LQKENI. This CDR3 has 15 residues. CDR3 nucleotide sequence: TGTGCCAGCTCACCGCGGGACGGGGGCAATCAGCCCCAGCATTTT. The encoded protein is CASSPRDGGNQPQHF.

The chain combines TRBV6-5 with TRBJ1-6, with unresolved D. V lost 6 bases, J lost 7 bases, and 10 bases lay in between. The CDR3 is made up of 13 amino acids. Per germline, CDR1 MNHEY and CDR2 SVGAGI. The DNA for the CDR3 is TGTGCCAGCAGCTTGGCCCGAAATTCACCCCTCCACTTT. Its protein is CASSLARNSPLHF.

V gene TRBV28 combines with J gene TRBJ2-3; 9 bases line up with TRBD2. The CDR3 spans 17 residues. Germline V gene sequence: CDR1 MDHEN, CDR2 SYDVKM. V dropped 1 base and J dropped 2; count of bases not matched to a gene: 7. The CDR3 nucleotides are TGTGCCAGCAGTTTATCCGGGCGGGGGGGCCCCACAGATACGCAGTATTTT. Translated, it gives CASSLSGRGGPTDTQYF.

J is TRBJ2-3 and V is TRBV6-1; TRBD2 aligns across 10 bases. Germline CDR1 reads MNHNS; CDR2 reads SASEGT. The CDR3 totals 15 residues. V was clipped by 3 bases and J by 6 bases; unmatched bases: 6. CDR3 in DNA: TGTGCCAGCAGTGATGAGCGGGGGGGCCTCGATACGCAGTATTTT. This gives the protein CASSDERGGLDTQYF.

Only a few counts were recorded for this clone. The J gene is TRBJ1-6, the V gene TRBV19, with TRBD1 identical over 10 bases. V lost 3 bases, J lost 10 bases, and 9 bases stayed unmatched. CDR3 length: 16 residues. Germline loops: CDR1 LNHDA, CDR2 SQIVND (reference sequence). CDR3 loop: CASSMGGQGDGSPLHF. The DNA for the CDR3 is TGTGCCAGTAGTATGGGAGGACAGGGGGATGGATCACCCCTCCACTTT.